This TCR beta chain was recorded in a study of cytotoxic CD8 clonotypes in ibrutinib-treated CLL. Overall study findings and caveats: Once treatment began, public clonotypes, which were uncommon, contracted or stayed stable. In comparison with age-matched healthy donors, baseline clonality was higher and tracked circulating CD8+ T-cell counts.

Turning to this clone: The target antigen is unknown.

The V and J ends lost 2 bases and 3 bases respectively, with 8 bases between them. The CDR3 has 14 amino acids. Per germline, CDR1 SGDLS and CDR2 YYNGEE. Deep sequencing aimed at 1 in 200,000 to 1 in 1 million T cells' resolution. Data came from immunoSEQ multiplex PCR; TCRdb stores just in-frame clones and leaves some out. The repertoire holds over 150,000 clones, with about 72% as singletons. The receptor was derived from a human donor with chronic lymphocytic leukemia. The specimen was PBMCs, collected after 24 months of ibrutinib treatment. The chain has TRBV9 and TRBJ2-2; TRBD1 might be the D (5 bases). CDR3 region: CASSVLQDTGELFF. CDR3 nucleotide sequence: TGTGCCAGCAGCGTCCTACAGGACACCGGGGAGCTGTTTTTT.